These T cell receptor beta chains were read from a single sample in a study of blood T cell repertoires in COVID-19. Sequenced by immunoSEQ multiplex PCR; TCRdb stores in-frame clones only, minus some. This sample has some 530,000 clones, with 80% to 90% found just once. Specimen: peripheral blood. Receptors originate from a human donor in a cohort sampled during active COVID-19. CDR3s include the opening cysteine and the closing phenylalanine or tryptophan. D genes are given only for firm matches. The listing skips clone size in some rows; elsewhere it reads once, few, many or a size class.

d_gene | abundance | j_gene | v_gene | CDR3aa | CDR3nt
TRBD1 | - | TRBJ2-5 | TRBV19 | CASSMGTEETQYF | TGTGCCAGTAGTATGGGGACAGAAGAGACCCAGTACTTC
TRBD2 | once | TRBJ2-1 | TRBV7-2 | CASSQGLEGYNEQFF | TGTGCCAGCAGCCAGGGACTAGAGGGTTACAATGAGCAGTTCTTC
- | - | TRBJ1-4 | TRBV28 | CASTAWGTNEKLFF | TGTGCCAGCACCGCCTGGGGCACTAATGAAAAACTGTTTTTT
TRBD1 | - | TRBJ2-1 | TRBV5-1 | CASSQGTGQLDEQFF | TGCGCCAGCAGCCAGGGGACAGGGCAGCTCGATGAGCAGTTCTTC
TRBD2 | - | TRBJ2-4 | TRBV19 | CASSGGLAGAKNIQYF | TGTGCCAGTAGTGGGGGACTAGCGGGAGCCAAAAACATTCAGTACTTC
- | once | TRBJ2-2 | TRBV19 | CASSISGNTGELFF | TGTGCCAGTAGTATTTCCGGGAACACCGGGGAGCTGTTTTTT
TRBD2 | - | TRBJ2-5 | TRBV5-4 | CASSWGREDGETQYF | TGTGCCAGCAGCTGGGGGCGGGAGGACGGGGAGACCCAGTACTTC
- | - | TRBJ1-1 | TRBV19 | CASKTVRTVNTEAFF | TGTGCCAGTAAAACAGTCCGGACAGTTAACACTGAAGCTTTCTTT
- | - | TRBJ2-1 | TRBV9 | CASSEGVAAYNEQFF | TGTGCCAGCAGCGAGGGGGTAGCAGCCTACAATGAGCAGTTCTTC
- | - | TRBJ2-2 | TRBV6-5 | CASGTRNTGELFF | TGTGCCAGTGGGACACGGAACACCGGGGAGCTGTTTTTT
TRBD2 | - | TRBJ2-5 | TRBV28 | CASGKGGETQYF | TGTGCCAGCGGGAAGGGAGGGGAGACCCAGTACTTC
TRBD1 | - | TRBJ1-1 | TRBV6-4 | CASRSGGLGTEAFF | TGTGCCAGCAGATCAGGGGGCTTGGGCACTGAAGCTTTCTTT
- | - | TRBJ2-1 | TRBV12-2 | CASRLVGTSGNNEQFF | TGTGCAAGTCGCTTAGTTGGGACTAGCGGGAACAATGAGCAGTTCTTC
TRBD2 | - | TRBJ2-7 | TRBV29-1 | CSVTPGLAGQEQYF | TGCAGCGTTACTCCGGGACTAGCGGGTCAGGAGCAGTACTTC
- | few | TRBJ2-3 | TRBV18 | CASSPEQSGTQYF | TGTGCCAGCTCACCAGAGCAGAGCGGTACGCAGTATTTT
- | - | TRBJ2-7 | TRBV18 | CASSPTQGPYEQYF | TGTGCCAGCTCACCAACCCAGGGGCCCTACGAGCAGTACTTC
TRBD2 | - | TRBJ2-1 | TRBV11-3 | CASSLGGPSGSGNEQFF | TGTGCCAGCAGCTTAGGGGGGCCTAGCGGGAGTGGTAATGAGCAGTTCTTC
TRBD1 | - | TRBJ2-7 | TRBV5-1 | CASSFGQGATYEQYF | TGCGCCAGCAGCTTTGGCCAGGGGGCTACCTACGAGCAGTACTTC